Listed here are 9 T cell receptor beta chains from one sample, sequenced in a study of CD8+ T cells in alopecia areata. The sample's treatment: oral pan-JAK inhibitor, 5-10 mg twice daily. Once RNA had been extracted, it was reverse transcribed into cDNA to act as the sequencing template. This table comes from immunoSEQ multiplex PCR, and its TCRdb copy is limited to in-frame clones, with some not included. The profile shows under 350,000 clones, 55% to 75% of them singletons. The sample consisted of CD4+ T cells sorted from blood, taken at week 24, from a patient treated with tofacitinib. The receptor set was obtained from a human donor with alopecia areata.

The CDR3 region is CASSLGKGSYDEQYF. The CDR3 DNA is TGTGCCAGCAGCTTAGGCAAGGGTTCCTATGACGAGCAGTACTTC. The J gene is TRBJ2-7, the V gene TRBV7-9, with unresolved D. V lost 1 base and J 5 bases, leaving 15 bases between the germline ends. This CDR3 is built from 15 residues. Germline V lookup: CDR1 SEHNR, CDR2 FQNEAQ (reference sequence).

V gene TRBV29-1 combines with J gene TRBJ1-6; D possibly corresponds to TRBD1 (5 bases). The CDR3 is 15 amino acids. Per the germline V gene, CDR1 is SQVTM and CDR2 is ANQGSEA. V was pared by 4 bases and J by 6 bases, with 16 bases between. CDR3 nucleotides: TGCAGCGTTGCTACCGGGGGGTCGGGTAATTCACCCCTCCACTTT. Its translation is CSVATGGSGNSPLHF.

This clone was detected only once. The gene calls are TRBV6-6 and TRBJ2-3; TRBD2 matches 8 bases. V lost 3 bases, J lost 8 bases, and 13 bases stayed unmatched. The CDR3 has 16 amino acids. Germline V gene data show CDR1 as MNHNY and CDR2 as SVGAGI (reference sequence). The CDR3 sequence: CASSYPGLAGSATQYF. CDR3 DNA: TGTGCCAGCAGTTATCCTGGACTAGCAGGCTCAGCTACGCAGTATTTT.

The chain is built from TRBV2 and TRBJ1-5; D might be TRBD1 (6 bases). There are 13 residues in the CDR3. Trimming took 4 bases from V and 5 from J, leaving 9 bases between them. Per the germline V gene, CDR1 is SNHLY and CDR2 is FYNNEI. The CDR3 is CASSGAGDQPQHF. DNA of the CDR3: TGTGCCAGCAGTGGGGCAGGGGATCAGCCCCAGCATTTT.

The V and J genes are TRBV4-3 and TRBJ2-5, with 8 positions matching TRBD2. Germline values: CDR1 LGHNA, CDR2 YSLEER. V shed 0 bases, J shed 5 bases, and the junction held 11 bases outside the gene matches. The CDR3 has 17 amino acids. CDR3 nucleotides: TGCGCCAGCAGCCAAGATTTGGTAGCGGGGACTCGGGAGACCCAGTACTTC. Protein: CASSQDLVAGTRETQYF.

The chain joins TRBV7-2 to TRBJ1-2, with 8 bases that match TRBD1. Germline V CDR1 and CDR2: SGHTA, FQGNSA. V gave up 5 bases and J gave up 4 bases; unmatched junction bases: 3. CDR3 size: 13 residues. The CDR3 here is CASSDRGSYGYTF. The CDR3 DNA is TGTGCCAGCAGCGACAGGGGATCCTATGGCTACACCTTC.

The chain couples TRBV7-3 to TRBJ2-1; 7 bases are a match to TRBD1. Trimming took 3 bases from V and 0 from J; bases not matched to a gene: 2. The germline gives CDR1 SGHTA, CDR2 FQGTGA. The CDR3 extends over 15 amino acids. This CDR3 reads CASSFRDSSYNEQFF. The CDR3 region has the DNA TGTGCCAGCAGCTTCCGGGACAGCTCCTACAATGAGCAGTTCTTC.

Worth noting for this clone: One end of the junction fails to match germline, which may point to a read error. V gene TRBV20-1 combines with J gene TRBJ2-2; tentatively, D is TRBD2 (6 bases). The CDR3 covers 10 residues. Germline CDR1 and CDR2: DFQATT and SNEGSKA (reference sequence). CDR3 nucleotides: TGTCGGGGGTACACCGGGGAGCTGTTTTTT. The encoded protein is CRGYTGELFF.

There are a few counts of this clone. The J gene is TRBJ2-1, the V gene TRBV25-1; 9 bases align to TRBD2. This CDR3 comprises 16 residues. Trimming cost V 4 bases and J 5 bases; bases outside gene matches: 9. Looked up from germline, CDR1 is MGHDK and CDR2 is SYGVNS. CDR3 amino acids: CASSGLRRGGHNEQFF. CDR3 nucleotide sequence: TGTGCCAGCAGTGGATTGAGGCGGGGGGGACACAATGAGCAGTTCTTC.